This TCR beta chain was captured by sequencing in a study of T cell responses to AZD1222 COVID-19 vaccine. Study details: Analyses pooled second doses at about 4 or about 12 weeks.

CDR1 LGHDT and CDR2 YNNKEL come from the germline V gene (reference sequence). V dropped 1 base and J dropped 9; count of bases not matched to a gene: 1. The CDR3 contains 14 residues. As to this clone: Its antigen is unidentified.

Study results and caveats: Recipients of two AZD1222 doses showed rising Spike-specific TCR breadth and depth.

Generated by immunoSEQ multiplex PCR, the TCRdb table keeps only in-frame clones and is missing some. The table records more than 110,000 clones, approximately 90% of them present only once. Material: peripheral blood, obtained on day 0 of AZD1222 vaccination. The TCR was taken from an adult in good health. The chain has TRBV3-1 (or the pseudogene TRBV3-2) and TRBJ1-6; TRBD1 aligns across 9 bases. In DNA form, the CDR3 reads TGTGCCAGCAGCCAAGGGGACAGGGCTTCACCCCTCCACTTT. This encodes CASSQGDRASPLHF.